These 15 T cell receptor beta chains originate from one sample sequenced in a study of blood T cell repertoires in COVID-19. The table came from immunoSEQ multiplex PCR; TCRdb's copy has only in-frame clones and leaves some out. This table holds hundreds of thousands of clones, 75% to 90% found once. The sample comprised PBMCs or T cells enriched from blood (not recorded which). All receptors derive from a young man who had recovered from COVID-19.

This clone was counted only a few times. The V and J genes are TRBV18 and TRBJ1-1, with a weak D call TRBD1 (5 bases). V was clipped by 6 bases and J by 1 base, with 15 bases between them. The germline CDR1 and CDR2 sequences are KGHSH and LQKENI. This CDR3 has 15 amino acids. In DNA, the CDR3 is TGTGCCAGCTCGCAGAACCAGGGTTCGAACACTGAAGCTTTCTTT. Translation gives CASSQNQGSNTEAFF.

The chain joins TRBV6-2 or TRBV6-3 to TRBJ2-5, with D uncertain. There are 13 residues in the CDR3. Germline CDR1 MNHEY, CDR2 SVGEGT. The germline V and J ends were trimmed by 6 bases and 1 base, with 9 bases remaining between them. CDR3 nucleotides: TGTGCCAGCAGCTCAACTATCCAAGAGACCCAGTACTTC. Translating it yields CASSSTIQETQYF.

J is TRBJ1-2 and V is TRBV7-9; 9 bases align to TRBD1. The germline V gene encodes CDR1 SEHNR and CDR2 FQNEAQ (reference sequence). The CDR3 has 19 residues. V lost 5 bases, J lost 4 bases, and 20 bases stayed unmatched. CDR3 in amino acids: CASSPEGGTGSRSLYGYTF. CDR3 coding DNA: TGTGCCAGCAGCCCCGAGGGGGGGACAGGGTCGCGAAGCCTCTATGGCTACACCTTC.

For the CDR3, the DNA is TGTGCCAGCAGTTTATCGGGTGGACCGGGACAGCGGAACACTGAAGCTTTCTTT. It translates to CASSLSGGPGQRNTEAFF. The rearrangement links TRBV27 to TRBJ1-1; 7 nucleotides match TRBD1. CDR1 and CDR2 (germline): MNHEY, SMNVEV (reference sequence). Trimming took 0 bases from V and 1 from J; bases not matched to a gene: 11. CDR3 length: 18 residues.

The rearrangement uses TRBV19 and TRBJ2-5, with D uncertain. The CDR3 spans 12 residues. Trimming took off 0 bases at V and 9 bases at J, with 8 bases between the two ends. Per germline, CDR1 LNHDA and CDR2 SQIVND (reference sequence). CDR3 sequence (DNA): TGTGCCAGTAGTATAGACCGCGCGGCCCAGTACTTC. Residues: CASSIDRAAQYF.

The chain employs TRBV7-2 and TRBJ2-2, with TRBD2 identical over 12 bases. CDR3 size: 16 residues. The V gene's germline CDR1 is SGHTA and CDR2 FQGNSA. The J segment lost 7 bases and the V segment lost 4 bases, leaving 7 bases of the junction unmatched. The DNA for the CDR3 is TGTGCCAGCAGCTACCGACTAGCGGGAGCAGGCGGGGAGCTGTTTTTT. Translated, it gives CASSYRLAGAGGELFF.

The V and J genes are TRBV3-1 (or the pseudogene TRBV3-2) and TRBJ1-1; TRBD1 is a possible D gene (6 bases). The CDR3 length is 15 residues. CDR1 is LGHDT and CDR2 is YNNKEL in the germline V gene (reference sequence). Trimming shortened V by 5 bases and J by 5 bases, and 18 bases separated the two germline ends. The CDR3: CASSRAGGAGTEAFF. As DNA, the CDR3 is TGTGCCAGCAGCAGGGCGGGGGGCGCGGGGACTGAAGCTTTCTTT.

J is TRBJ1-6 and V is TRBV19; TRBD1 matches at 9 bases. Germline V gene data show CDR1 as LNHDA and CDR2 as SQIVND (reference sequence). The junction had 5 bases not matched to a gene; V was cut back by 9 bases and J by 5 bases. This CDR3 is 14 amino acids long. In nucleotides, the CDR3 is TGTGCCAGCGGGGGACAGGGCGATAATTCACCCCTCCACTTT. Amino acids: CASGGQGDNSPLHF. The full variable domain, completed using reference TRBV19 and TRBJ1-6, is DGGITQSPKYLFRKEGQNVTLSCEQNLNHDAMYWYRQDPGQGLRLIYYSQIVNDFQKGDIAEGYSVSREKKESFPLTVTSAQKNPTAFYLCASGGQGDNSPLHFGNGTRLTVT.

V usage is TRBV19 and J usage is TRBJ1-1, with 7 bases aligning to TRBD1. The CDR3 has 17 amino acids. Losses at the gene ends were 7 bases for V and 0 bases for J; bases not matched to a gene: 14. Germline CDR1 is LNHDA and CDR2 is SQIVND (reference sequence). The CDR3 DNA reads TGTGCCAGTACCCCGACAGGGCCACTCCTCATGAACACTGAAGCTTTCTTT. Protein product: CASTPTGPLLMNTEAFF.

V gene TRBV7-8 combines with J gene TRBJ1-3; D remains ambiguous. The V gene lost 5 bases and the J gene lost 0 bases, with 11 bases spanning the gap. This CDR3 contains 15 residues. Germline V gene data show CDR1 as SGHVS and CDR2 as FQNEAQ. CDR3 sequence reads: CASSPPRDSGNTIYF. DNA for the CDR3: TGTGCCAGCAGCCCTCCACGGGACTCTGGAAACACCATATATTTT. The whole variable domain, filled in from reference TRBV7-8 and TRBJ1-3, reads GAGVSQSPRYKVAKRGQDVALRCDPISGHVSLFWYQQALGQGPEFLTYFQNEAQLDKSGLPSDRFFAERPEGSVSTLKIQRTQQEDSAVYLCASSPPRDSGNTIYFGEGSWLTVV.

This chain uses TRBV11-2 with TRBJ1-2; D ambiguous. Germline loops: CDR1 SGHAT, CDR2 FQNNGV. V dropped 3 bases and J dropped 6 bases, with 11 bases sitting between them. This CDR3 spans 13 amino acids. The CDR3 coding sequence is TGTGCCAGCAGCTTCACGGAGGTGAATGGCTACACCTTC. Amino acid sequence: CASSFTEVNGYTF.

A single count supports this clone. Here the CDR3 reads CASSGGVRSYTF. The CDR3 DNA is TGTGCCAGCAGTGGCGGGGTTAGGAGCTACACCTTC. This sequence joins TRBV2 and TRBJ1-2; D gene unclear. V lost 4 bases and J 9 bases, leaving 12 bases between the germline ends. This CDR3 comprises 12 residues. The germline gives CDR1 SNHLY, CDR2 FYNNEI.

The chain combines TRBV7-3 with TRBJ2-3; TRBD2 aligns across 7 bases. V gave up 5 bases and J gave up 1 base; unmatched junction bases: 6. Germline V gene data show CDR1 as SGHTA and CDR2 as FQGTGA. This CDR3 comprises 15 residues. In DNA form, the CDR3 reads TGTGCCAGCAGCCCCGGGGGGTCGGGCACAGATACGCAGTATTTT. It translates to CASSPGGSGTDTQYF.

The sample holds one count of this clone. This chain connects TRBV19 to TRBJ2-7, with D perhaps matching TRBD1 (6 bases). The germline gives CDR1 LNHDA, CDR2 SQIVND (reference sequence). CDR3 size: 14 residues. Trimming stripped 2 bases from V and 2 bases from J, with 10 bases between. CDR3 amino acids: CASSISRQAYEQYF. Written as DNA, the CDR3 is TGTGCCAGTAGTATATCACGACAGGCCTACGAGCAGTACTTC.

Concerning this clone itself: The sample has other DNA sequences that encode this CDR3 too. This rearrangement joins TRBV5-1 to TRBJ2-5; D call uncertain. Trimming cost V 3 bases and J 0 bases, with 3 bases left between them. This CDR3 spans 12 amino acids. Germline V lookup: CDR1 SGHRS, CDR2 YFSETQ. CDR3 bases: TGCGCCAGCAGCTCGTACCAAGAGACCCAGTACTTC. Encoded protein: CASSSYQETQYF.